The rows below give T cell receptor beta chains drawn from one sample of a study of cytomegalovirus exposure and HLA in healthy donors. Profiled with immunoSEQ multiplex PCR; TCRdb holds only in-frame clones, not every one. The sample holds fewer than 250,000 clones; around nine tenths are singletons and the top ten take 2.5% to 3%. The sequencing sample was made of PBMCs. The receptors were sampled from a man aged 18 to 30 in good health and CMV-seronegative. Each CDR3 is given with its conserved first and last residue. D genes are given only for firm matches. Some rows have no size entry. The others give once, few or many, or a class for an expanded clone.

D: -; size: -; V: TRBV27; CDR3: CASSPSWEIAGELFF
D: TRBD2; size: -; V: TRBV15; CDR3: CATSRRGGDPYEQYF
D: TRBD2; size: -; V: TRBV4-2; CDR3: CASSQDDTSGFYEQYF
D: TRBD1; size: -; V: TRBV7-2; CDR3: CASSSLQGAFSPLHF
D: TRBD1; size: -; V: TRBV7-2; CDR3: CASSLGPMGQGIEQYF
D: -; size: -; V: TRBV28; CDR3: CASSPGGAPEAFF
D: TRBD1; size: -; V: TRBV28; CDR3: CASSLWQGELNTEAFF
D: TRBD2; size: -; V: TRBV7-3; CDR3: CASSFGGSPDEQYF
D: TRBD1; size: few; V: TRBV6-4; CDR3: CASSDGTGTDTQYF
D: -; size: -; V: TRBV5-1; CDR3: CASRLAGNTEAFF
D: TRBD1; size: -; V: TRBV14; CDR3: CASSPRRTGGRGEAFF
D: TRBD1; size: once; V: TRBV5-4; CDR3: CASSPGQGVGETQYF
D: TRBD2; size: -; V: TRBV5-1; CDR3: CASSFGPGLAGDWNEQFF
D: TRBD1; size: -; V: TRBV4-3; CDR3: CASSQETRSGGEQFF
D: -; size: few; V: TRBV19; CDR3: CASAPGSPLKEQYF
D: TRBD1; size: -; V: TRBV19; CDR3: CASTGTSRGPNEQFF
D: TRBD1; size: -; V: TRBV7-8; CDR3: CASSLASGTGVFYGELFF
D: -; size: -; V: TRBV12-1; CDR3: CASSFRREGVGELFF
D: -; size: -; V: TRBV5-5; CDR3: CASSLVRERAYNEQFF
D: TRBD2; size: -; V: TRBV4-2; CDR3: CASSQGVAGRTDTQYF
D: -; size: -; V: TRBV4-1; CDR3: CASSQGPKRRGRQETQYF
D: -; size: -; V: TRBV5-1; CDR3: CASSPTGWDEQYF
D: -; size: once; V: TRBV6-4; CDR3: CASRRQTSGNTIYF
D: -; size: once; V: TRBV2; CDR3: CASSERYEQYF
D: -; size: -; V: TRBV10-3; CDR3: CAISWRHQETQYF
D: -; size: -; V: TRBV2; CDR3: CASSPNSNQPQHF
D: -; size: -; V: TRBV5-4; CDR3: CASSPRRGEDNSPLHF
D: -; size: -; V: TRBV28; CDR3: CASSLAGRSYEQYF
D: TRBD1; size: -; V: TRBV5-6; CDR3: CASSLAGGAGAFF
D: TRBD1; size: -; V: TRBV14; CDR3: CASSRIIQGAGGYTF
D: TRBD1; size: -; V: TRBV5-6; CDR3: CASSVGQHGYTF
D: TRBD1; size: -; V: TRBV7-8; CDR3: CASSPAWTGEVRGGAVSFF
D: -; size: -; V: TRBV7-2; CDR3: CASSLEGGYEQYF
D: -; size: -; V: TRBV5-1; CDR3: CASSLGESRETQYF
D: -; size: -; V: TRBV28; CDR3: CASRRQLSNQPQHF
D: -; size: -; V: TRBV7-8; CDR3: CASSLGGGGELFF
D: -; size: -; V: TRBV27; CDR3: CASSWNTGELFF
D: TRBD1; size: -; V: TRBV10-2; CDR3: CASSKWDRIYEQYF
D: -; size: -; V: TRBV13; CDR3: CASSLPGDGYTF
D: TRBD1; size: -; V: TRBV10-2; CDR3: CACKDRGAYEQYF
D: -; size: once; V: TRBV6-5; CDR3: CASSYGEGVYGYTF
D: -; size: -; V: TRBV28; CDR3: CASSPLYYGYTF
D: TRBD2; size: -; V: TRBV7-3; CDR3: CASSSPAGAYRYEQYF
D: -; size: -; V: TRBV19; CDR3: CASSIGASNQPQHF
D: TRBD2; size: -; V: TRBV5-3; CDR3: CARSGLLAGDTGELFF
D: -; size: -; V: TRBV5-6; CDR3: CASSLDSLYGYTF
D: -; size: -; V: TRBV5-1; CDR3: CASSLSARRFNEQFF
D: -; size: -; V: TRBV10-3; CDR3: CAISDRGPYGYTF
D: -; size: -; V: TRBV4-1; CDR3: CASSLGTLRTQGRDPKNIQYF
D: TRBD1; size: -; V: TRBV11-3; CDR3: CASSSDRGQDTGELFF
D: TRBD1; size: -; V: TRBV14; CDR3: CASSPATGVYGYTF
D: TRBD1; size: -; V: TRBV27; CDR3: CASSLEPGGSYEQYF
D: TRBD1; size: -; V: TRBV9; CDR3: CASSAGQRGAEAFF
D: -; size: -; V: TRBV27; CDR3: CASSSPTSPTSEQYF
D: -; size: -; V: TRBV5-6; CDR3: CASSMRGEATEAFF